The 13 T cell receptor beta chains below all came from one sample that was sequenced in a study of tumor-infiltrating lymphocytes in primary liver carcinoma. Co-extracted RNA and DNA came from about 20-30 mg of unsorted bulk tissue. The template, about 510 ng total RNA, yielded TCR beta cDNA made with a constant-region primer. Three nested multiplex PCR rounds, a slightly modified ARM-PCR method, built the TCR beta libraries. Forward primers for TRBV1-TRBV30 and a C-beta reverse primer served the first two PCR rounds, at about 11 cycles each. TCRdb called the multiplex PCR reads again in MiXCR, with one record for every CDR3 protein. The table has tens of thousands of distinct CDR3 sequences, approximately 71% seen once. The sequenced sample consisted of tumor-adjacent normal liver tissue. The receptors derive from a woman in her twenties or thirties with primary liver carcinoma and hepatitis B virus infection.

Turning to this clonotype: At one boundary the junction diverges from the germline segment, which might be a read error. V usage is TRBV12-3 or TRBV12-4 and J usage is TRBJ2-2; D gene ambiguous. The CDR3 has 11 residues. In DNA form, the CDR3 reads TGTGGCAGCAATTCAGCCGGGGAGCTGTTTTTT. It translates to CGSNSAGELFF.

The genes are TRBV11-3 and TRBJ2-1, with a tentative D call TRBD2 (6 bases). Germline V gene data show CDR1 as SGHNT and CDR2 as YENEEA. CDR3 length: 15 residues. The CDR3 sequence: CTSSSWTETNNEQFF. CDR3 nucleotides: TGTACTAGCAGCTCCTGGACTGAGACCAATAATGAGCAGTTCTTC.

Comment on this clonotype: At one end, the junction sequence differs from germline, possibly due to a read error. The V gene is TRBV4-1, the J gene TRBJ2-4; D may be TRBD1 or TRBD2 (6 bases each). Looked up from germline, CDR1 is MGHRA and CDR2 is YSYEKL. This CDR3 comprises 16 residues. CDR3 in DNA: TGCGCCAGAAGCCCAGAGGTGACTAGGGACACGAGCAAGTGGTACTTC. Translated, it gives CARSPEVTRDTSKWYF.

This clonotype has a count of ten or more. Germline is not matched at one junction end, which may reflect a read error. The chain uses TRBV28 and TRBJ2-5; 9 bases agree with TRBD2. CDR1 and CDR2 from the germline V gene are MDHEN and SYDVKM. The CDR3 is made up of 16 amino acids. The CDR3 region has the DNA TGTGCCAGCAGTATTGGGCGGGAGGGCTGGAAAGAGGCCCAGTACTTC. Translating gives CASSIGREGWKEAQYF.

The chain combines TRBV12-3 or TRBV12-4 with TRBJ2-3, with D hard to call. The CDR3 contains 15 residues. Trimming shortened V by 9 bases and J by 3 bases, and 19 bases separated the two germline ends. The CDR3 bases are TGTGCCAGGAGCCTCTTTGAATGGAGTACAGATACGCAGTATTTT. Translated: CARSLFEWSTDTQYF.

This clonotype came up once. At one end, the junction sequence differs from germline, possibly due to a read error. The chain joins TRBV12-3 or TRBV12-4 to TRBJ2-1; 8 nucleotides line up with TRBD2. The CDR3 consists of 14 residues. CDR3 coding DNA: TGTGCCAGCAGTTTAACGGGAGGGCCAAGTAAGCAATTCTTC. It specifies CASSLTGGPSKQFF.

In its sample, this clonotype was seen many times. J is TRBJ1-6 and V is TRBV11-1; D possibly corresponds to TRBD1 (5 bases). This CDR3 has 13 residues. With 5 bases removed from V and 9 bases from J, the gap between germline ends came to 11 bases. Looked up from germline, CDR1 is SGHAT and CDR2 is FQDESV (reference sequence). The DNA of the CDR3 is TGTGCCAGCAGCCGGACACTGGTTTCACCCCTCCACTTT. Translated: CASSRTLVSPLHF.

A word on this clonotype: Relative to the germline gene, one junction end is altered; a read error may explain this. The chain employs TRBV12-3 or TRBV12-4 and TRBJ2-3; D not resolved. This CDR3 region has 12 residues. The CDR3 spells CASRRDTDMQYF. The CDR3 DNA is TGTGCCAGCCGGCGAGACACAGATATGCAGTACTTT.

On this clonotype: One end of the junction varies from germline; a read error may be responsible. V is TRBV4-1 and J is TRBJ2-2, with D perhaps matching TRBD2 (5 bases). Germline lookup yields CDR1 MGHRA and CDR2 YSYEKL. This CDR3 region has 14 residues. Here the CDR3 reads CASSPGPPAGELFF. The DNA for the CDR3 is TGCGCCAGCAGCCCCGGTCCCCCGGCCGGGGAGTTGTTTTTT.

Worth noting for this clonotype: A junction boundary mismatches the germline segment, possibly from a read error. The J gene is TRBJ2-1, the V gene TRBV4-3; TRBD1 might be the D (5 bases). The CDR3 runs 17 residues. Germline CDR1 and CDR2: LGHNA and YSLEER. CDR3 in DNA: TGTGCCAGCAGCCAGGGTTTCGAGATGAGGTCCTACAATGAGCGGTTCTTC. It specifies CASSQGFEMRSYNERFF.

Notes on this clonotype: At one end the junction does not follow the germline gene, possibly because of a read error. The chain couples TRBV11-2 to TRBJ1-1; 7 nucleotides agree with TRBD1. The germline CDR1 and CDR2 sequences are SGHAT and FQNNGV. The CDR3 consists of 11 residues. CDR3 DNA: TGTGGCAGCAGTCCCGGGACAGAGGCTTTCTTT. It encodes CGSSPGTEAFF.

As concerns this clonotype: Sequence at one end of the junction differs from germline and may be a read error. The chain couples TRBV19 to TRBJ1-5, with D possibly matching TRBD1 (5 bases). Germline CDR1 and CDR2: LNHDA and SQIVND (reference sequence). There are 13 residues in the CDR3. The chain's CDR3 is CAISPGNLQPQHF. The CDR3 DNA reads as TGTGCCATTAGTCCAGGGAATTTGCAACCCCAGCATTTT.

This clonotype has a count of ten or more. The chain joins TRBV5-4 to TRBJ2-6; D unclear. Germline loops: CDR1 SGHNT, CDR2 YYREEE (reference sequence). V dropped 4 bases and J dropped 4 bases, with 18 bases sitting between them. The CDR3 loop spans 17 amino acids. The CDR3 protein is CASSTRPRRSGANVLTF. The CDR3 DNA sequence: TGTGCCAGCAGCACCCGCCCAAGGCGGTCAGGGGCCAACGTCCTGACTTTC. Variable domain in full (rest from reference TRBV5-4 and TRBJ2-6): ETGVTQSPTHLIKTRGQQVTLRCSSQSGHNTVSWYQQALGQGPQFIFQYYREEENGRGNFPPRFSGLQFPNYSSELNVNALELDDSALYLCASSTRPRRSGANVLTFGAGSRLTVL.